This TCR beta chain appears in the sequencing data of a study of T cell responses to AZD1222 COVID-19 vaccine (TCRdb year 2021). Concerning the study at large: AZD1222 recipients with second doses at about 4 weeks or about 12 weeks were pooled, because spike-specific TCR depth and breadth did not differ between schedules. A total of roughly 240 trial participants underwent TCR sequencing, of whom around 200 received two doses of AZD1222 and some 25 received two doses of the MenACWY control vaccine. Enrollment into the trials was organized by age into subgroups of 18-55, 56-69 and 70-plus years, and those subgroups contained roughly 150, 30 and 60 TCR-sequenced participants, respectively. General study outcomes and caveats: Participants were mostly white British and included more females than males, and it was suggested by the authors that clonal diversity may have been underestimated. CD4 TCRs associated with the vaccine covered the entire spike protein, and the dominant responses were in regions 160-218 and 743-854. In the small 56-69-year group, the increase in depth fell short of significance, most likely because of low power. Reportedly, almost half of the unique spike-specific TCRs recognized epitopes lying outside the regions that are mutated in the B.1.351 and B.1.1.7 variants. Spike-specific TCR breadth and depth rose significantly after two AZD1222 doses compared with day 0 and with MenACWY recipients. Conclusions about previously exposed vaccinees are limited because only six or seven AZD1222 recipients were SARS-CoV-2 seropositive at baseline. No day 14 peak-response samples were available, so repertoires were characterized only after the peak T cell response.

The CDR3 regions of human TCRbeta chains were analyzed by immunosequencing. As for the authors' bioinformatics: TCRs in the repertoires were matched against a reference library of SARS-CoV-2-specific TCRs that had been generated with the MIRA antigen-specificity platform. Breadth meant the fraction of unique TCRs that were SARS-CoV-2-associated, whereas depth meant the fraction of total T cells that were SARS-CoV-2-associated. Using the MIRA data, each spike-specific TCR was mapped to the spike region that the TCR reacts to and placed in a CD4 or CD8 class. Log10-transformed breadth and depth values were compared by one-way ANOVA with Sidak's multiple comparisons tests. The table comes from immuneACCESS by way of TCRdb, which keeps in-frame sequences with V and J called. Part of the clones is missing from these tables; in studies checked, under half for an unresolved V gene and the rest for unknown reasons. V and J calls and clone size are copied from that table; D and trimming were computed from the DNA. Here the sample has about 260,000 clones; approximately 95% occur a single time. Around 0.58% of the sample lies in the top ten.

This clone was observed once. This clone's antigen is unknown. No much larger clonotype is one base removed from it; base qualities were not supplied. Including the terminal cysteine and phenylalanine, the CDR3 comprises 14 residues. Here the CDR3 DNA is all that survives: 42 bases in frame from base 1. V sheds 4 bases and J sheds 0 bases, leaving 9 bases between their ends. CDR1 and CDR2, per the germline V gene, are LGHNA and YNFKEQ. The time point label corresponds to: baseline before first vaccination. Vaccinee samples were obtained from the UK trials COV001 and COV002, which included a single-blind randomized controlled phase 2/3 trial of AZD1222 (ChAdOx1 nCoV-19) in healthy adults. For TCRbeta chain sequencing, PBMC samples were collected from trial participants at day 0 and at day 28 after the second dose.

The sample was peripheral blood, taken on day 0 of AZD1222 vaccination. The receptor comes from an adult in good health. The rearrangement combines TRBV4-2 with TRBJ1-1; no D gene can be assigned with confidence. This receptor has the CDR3 CASSPLPLNTEAFF. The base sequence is TGTGCCAGCAGCCCCTTGCCCTTGAACACTGAAGCTTTCTTT.